This passage covers 19 T cell receptor beta chains from one sample sequenced in a study of control samples from healthy donors and cancer patients. Method: immunoSEQ multiplex PCR; TCRdb's copy keeps in-frame clones and lacks some. Of approximately 69,000 clones detected, about 92% appear once; the ten largest clones hold approximately 5%. Input material: PBMCs. The source is a man in his fifties or sixties with colorectal cancer.

This rearrangement joins TRBV3-1 (or the pseudogene TRBV3-2) to TRBJ1-6, with 7 bases matching TRBD1. V dropped 5 bases and J dropped 4; count of bases not matched to a gene: 8. Germline values: CDR1 LGHDT, CDR2 YNNKEL (reference sequence). The CDR3 loop spans 16 amino acids. CDR3 bases: TGTGCCAGCAGCTCAATTCCGACAGGGTATAATTCACCCCTCCACTTT. It yields the protein CASSSIPTGYNSPLHF.

The chain employs TRBV5-1 and TRBJ2-1; 9 bases map to TRBD2. CDR3 length: 16 residues. V was clipped by 3 bases and J by 7 bases; unmatched bases: 11. Germline CDR1 is SGHRS and CDR2 is YFSETQ. The CDR3: CASSSMASGERNEQFF. Written as DNA, the CDR3 is TGCGCCAGCAGCTCGATGGCTAGCGGGGAAAGGAATGAGCAGTTCTTC.

This chain uses TRBV2 with TRBJ2-7; 9 bases line up with TRBD1. Per the germline V gene, CDR1 is SNHLY and CDR2 is FYNNEI. Unmatched junction bases numbered 4, after V lost 6 bases and J lost 1 base. CDR3 length equals 14 residues. The CDR3 region has the DNA TGTGCCAGCAGAGGACAGGGGTCATCCTACGAGCAGTACTTC. Translation: CASRGQGSSYEQYF.

V usage is TRBV6-2 or TRBV6-3 and J usage is TRBJ2-5; D gene uncertain. Germline CDR1 is MNHEY and CDR2 is SVGEGT. The CDR3 is 14 amino acids. Trimming took off 2 bases at V and 5 bases at J, with 12 bases between the two ends. The CDR3 coding sequence is TGTGCCAGCAGTTACCCGTCTAGTGGTGAGACCCAGTACTTC. It yields the protein CASSYPSSGETQYF.

The V gene is TRBV11-2, the J gene TRBJ2-3, with D possibly being TRBD2 (6 bases). Germline CDR1 is SGHAT and CDR2 is FQNNGV. V was clipped by 5 bases and J by 9 bases, with 12 bases between them. The length of the CDR3 is 12 residues. CDR3 in DNA: TGTGCCAGCAGCGCCGGGGGTTTGACGCAGTATTTT. Its protein is CASSAGGLTQYF.

Here the CDR3 DNA reads TGCGCCAGCAGCCCGCGGACGCTCTCCTACGAGCAGTACTTC. Translated: CASSPRTLSYEQYF. The J gene is TRBJ2-7, the V gene TRBV5-1; D unclear. The CDR3 sequence is 14 residues long. The V end was cut by 4 bases, the J end by 0 bases, with 11 bases between. Germline V lookup: CDR1 SGHRS, CDR2 YFSETQ.

The chain uses TRBV5-5 and TRBJ1-5; D perhaps matches TRBD1 (6 bases). Germline values: CDR1 SGHKS, CDR2 YYEKEE (reference sequence). V gave up 0 bases and J gave up 5 bases, with 12 bases separating them. The CDR3 is made up of 15 amino acids. Written as DNA, the CDR3 is TGTGCCAGCAGCTTGGTTTGGGGGGCGGATCAGCCCCAGCATTTT. Amino acids: CASSLVWGADQPQHF.

The V gene is TRBV10-3, the J gene TRBJ2-3; TRBD2 agrees at 10 bases. The ends lost 4 bases at V and 0 bases at J; junction bases unmatched: 1. Germline values: CDR1 ENHRY, CDR2 SYGVKD. The CDR3 has 15 residues. The CDR3 DNA sequence: TGTGCCATCAGTGCTAGCGGGGGTAGCACAGATACGCAGTATTTT. Its translation: CAISASGGSTDTQYF.

The gene calls are TRBV7-8 and TRBJ2-6; D gene unclear. CDR3 length equals 16 residues. CDR1 and CDR2 from the germline V gene are SGHVS and FQNEAQ. Trimming left V 2 bases short and J 4 bases short, with 12 bases between. The CDR3 region has the DNA TGTGCCAGCAGCTTACCGACCCCTGTCGGGGCCAACGTCCTGACTTTC. It codes for CASSLPTPVGANVLTF.

The chain recombines TRBV10-1 with TRBJ2-1, with D perhaps matching TRBD2 (7 bases). The CDR3 runs 13 residues. The V gene lost 4 bases and the J gene lost 11 bases, with 15 bases spanning the gap. Germline loops: CDR1 WNHNN, CDR2 SYGVQD (reference sequence). Here the CDR3 DNA reads TGCGCCAGCAGTGGTCGGAGGGGGGGGCAGCAGTTCTTC. Protein: CASSGRRGGQQFF.

This chain connects TRBV30 to TRBJ1-6; 7 bases align to TRBD1. The CDR3 has 15 residues. Germline V gene lookup returns CDR1 GTSNPN and CDR2 SVGIG (reference sequence). With 0 bases clipped from V and 8 bases from J, the junction kept 7 bases outside the gene matches. The CDR3 reads CAWSVMGQRYSPLHF. The CDR3 DNA reads as TGTGCCTGGAGTGTAATGGGACAGCGATATTCACCCCTCCACTTT.

The chain links TRBV27 to TRBJ1-1, with D tentatively TRBD1 (6 bases). There are 15 residues in the CDR3. Germline values: CDR1 MNHEY, CDR2 SMNVEV (reference sequence). The V gene lost 2 bases and the J gene lost 2 bases, with 12 bases spanning the gap. CDR3 nucleotides: TGTGCCAGCAGTTTAGGGGGGACATTTAACACTGAAGCTTTCTTT. It yields the protein CASSLGGTFNTEAFF.

This clone was seen once. V and J are TRBV4-1 and TRBJ1-1; a possible D gene is TRBD1 (6 bases). The V end lost 0 bases, the J end lost 3 bases, and 11 bases lay between the germline ends. CDR1 MGHRA and CDR2 YSYEKL come from the germline V gene. The CDR3 contains 15 residues. As DNA, the CDR3 is TGCGCCAGCAGCCAAGATGGGGGGCTCTACACTGAAGCTTTCTTT. Its protein product is CASSQDGGLYTEAFF.

The gene calls are TRBV5-1 and TRBJ1-4; D is perhaps TRBD1 (5 bases). Deletions cut 3 bases from V and 0 bases from J, with 6 bases between. The CDR3 contains 14 residues. CDR1 and CDR2 (germline): SGHRS, YFSETQ. In DNA form, the CDR3 reads TGCGCCAGCAGCTCGACAGCAACTAATGAAAAACTGTTTTTT. Protein sequence: CASSSTATNEKLFF.

The V and J genes are TRBV5-1 and TRBJ2-3, with 10 bases lining up with TRBD2. The J segment lost 5 bases and the V segment lost 0 bases, leaving 6 bases of the junction unmatched. The CDR3 runs 16 residues. CDR1 and CDR2 (germline): SGHRS, YFSETQ. CDR3 residues: CASSLGSGGAGDTQYF. CDR3 DNA: TGCGCCAGCAGCTTGGGAAGCGGGGGGGCCGGAGATACGCAGTATTTT.

This chain joins TRBV6-5 and TRBJ1-4; D remains ambiguous. The V end was cut by 6 bases, the J end by 10 bases, with 15 bases between. Germline CDR1 is MNHEY and CDR2 is SVGAGI. The CDR3 covers 13 residues. The DNA of the CDR3 is TGTGCCAGCAGGGCCCGGACGGGAGTAAAACTGTTTTTT. Its translation is CASRARTGVKLFF.

J is TRBJ1-1 and V is TRBV9, with 8 bases lining up with TRBD1. The CDR3 extends over 14 amino acids. Trimming took 4 bases from V and 5 from J; bases not matched to a gene: 7. Germline CDR1 SGDLS, CDR2 YYNGEE. The CDR3 nucleotides read TGTGCCAGCAGCCCGGACAGGGAGGGTACTGAAGCTTTCTTT. This gives the protein CASSPDREGTEAFF. Using reference TRBV9 and TRBJ1-1 for the parts outside the CDR3, the full variable domain is DSGVTQTPKHLITATGQRVTLRCSPRSGDLSVYWYQQSLDQGLQFLIQYYNGEERAKGNILERFSAQQFPDLHSELNLSSLELGDSALYFCASSPDREGTEAFFGQGTRLTVV.

CDR3 region: CASSFGQVSYTEAFF. The CDR3 bases are TGTGCCAGCAGTTTCGGGCAGGTCAGCTACACTGAAGCTTTCTTT. The J gene is TRBJ1-1, the V gene TRBV27; no reliable D call. The CDR3 has 15 residues. Germline CDR1 and CDR2: MNHEY and SMNVEV (reference sequence). Trimming pared 3 bases from V and 3 bases from J, leaving 14 bases between.

The chain combines TRBV19 with TRBJ1-4; D gene ambiguous. This CDR3 contains 16 residues. CDR1 and CDR2 from the germline V gene are LNHDA and SQIVND (reference sequence). The ends were cut back, 6 bases at V and 4 bases at J, with 18 bases in the middle. The CDR3 here is CASRGKIRSGNEKLFF. In DNA, the CDR3 is TGTGCCAGTAGGGGGAAAATAAGGTCGGGTAATGAAAAACTGTTTTTT.